The next 27 T cell receptor beta chains were all read from a single sample in a study of blood T cell repertoires in COVID-19. The data were produced by immunoSEQ multiplex PCR, yet TCRdb's version contains in-frame clones alone and is incomplete. The sample shows 100,000 to 120,000 clones, approximately 72% of them seen only once. Sequencing was done on a sample of peripheral blood. All receptors derive from a woman in her 70s with acute or convalescent COVID-19.

The chain couples TRBV7-9 to TRBJ2-6; no clear D gene. This CDR3 is 13 amino acids long. V shed 1 base and J shed 9 bases, with 7 bases lying between them. CDR1 and CDR2 from the germline V gene are SEHNR and FQNEAQ (reference sequence). CDR3 DNA: TGTGCCAGCAGCTTAGGAGATGGCAACGTCCTGACTTTC. It is translated as CASSLGDGNVLTF.

The chain uses TRBV4-3 and TRBJ2-7, with 10 bases aligning to TRBD1. Germline CDR1 and CDR2: LGHNA and YSLEER. The CDR3 is 16 residues long. V was pared by 8 bases and J by 4 bases, with 14 bases of the junction left unmatched. As DNA, the CDR3 is TGCGCCAGCTGGAAGTGGGCCGGGACAGGGGATTACGAGCAGTACTTC. Encoded protein: CASWKWAGTGDYEQYF.

This sequence joins TRBV6-5 and TRBJ1-1; perhaps TRBD1 as D (6 bases). The CDR3 loop spans 11 amino acids. Trimming took 7 bases from V and 7 from J, leaving 10 bases between them. Germline V CDR1 and CDR2: MNHEY, SVGAGI. CDR3 in amino acids: CASNRDGEAFF. The CDR3 DNA follows: TGTGCCAGCAACAGGGACGGTGAAGCTTTCTTT.

This chain connects TRBV27 to TRBJ1-3, with a tentative D call TRBD1 (5 bases). With 2 bases removed from V and 0 bases from J, the gap between germline ends came to 8 bases. The CDR3 is made up of 15 amino acids. The germline CDR1 and CDR2 sequences are MNHEY and SMNVEV (reference sequence). CDR3 region: CASSLTGSSGNTIYF. For the CDR3, the DNA is TGTGCCAGCAGTTTAACAGGTTCCTCTGGAAACACCATATATTTT.

This sequence joins TRBV19 and TRBJ2-2, with D possibly being TRBD2 (5 bases). This CDR3 comprises 16 residues. CDR1 is LNHDA and CDR2 is SQIVND in the germline V gene (reference sequence). The germline V and J ends were trimmed by 4 bases and 4 bases, with 16 bases remaining between them. CDR3 amino acids: CASSRPIGGGTGELFF. As DNA, the CDR3 is TGTGCCAGTAGTAGGCCTATTGGAGGAGGCACCGGGGAGCTGTTTTTT.

V and J are TRBV6-5 and TRBJ1-5, with D perhaps matching TRBD1 (6 bases). Trimming removed 8 bases at V and 4 bases at J, with 15 bases between. The CDR3 has 14 amino acids. Germline V CDR1 and CDR2: MNHEY, SVGAGI. CDR3 sequence reads: CASGGGSGNQPQHF. The CDR3 nucleotides are TGTGCCAGCGGCGGGGGCTCGGGTAATCAGCCCCAGCATTTT.

This clone showed up many times. The V gene is TRBV19, the J gene TRBJ1-1; D is unclear. The length of the CDR3 is 15 residues. Trimming pared 0 bases from V and 0 bases from J, leaving 8 bases between. The germline CDR1 and CDR2 sequences are LNHDA and SQIVND (reference sequence). For the CDR3, the DNA is TGTGCCAGTAGTATAGATTGGGCTATGAACACTGAAGCTTTCTTT. Translated: CASSIDWAMNTEAFF. The whole variable domain, filled in from reference TRBV19 and TRBJ1-1, reads DGGITQSPKYLFRKEGQNVTLSCEQNLNHDAMYWYRQDPGQGLRLIYYSQIVNDFQKGDIAEGYSVSREKKESFPLTVTSAQKNPTAFYLCASSIDWAMNTEAFFGQGTRLTVV.

V and J are TRBV15 and TRBJ2-2, with D perhaps TRBD1 (6 bases). The V and J ends lost 6 bases and 0 bases respectively, with 14 bases between them. The germline V gene has CDR1 LNHNV and CDR2 YYDKDF (reference sequence). The CDR3 is 16 residues long. CDR3 sequence (DNA): TGTGCCACCAGGGACCTAGGACAGACGAACACCGGGGAGCTGTTTTTT. Amino acids: CATRDLGQTNTGELFF.

This chain links TRBV7-2 with TRBJ1-5; D perhaps matches TRBD1 (5 bases). The CDR3 spans 16 residues. Trimming left V 5 bases short and J 7 bases short, with 21 bases between. Germline-derived CDR1 and CDR2 are SGHTA and FQGNSA. CDR3 DNA: TGTGCCAGCAGCCCCTCGACAGCCGTAACGAGACAGCCCCAGCATTTT. Translating gives CASSPSTAVTRQPQHF.

V and J are TRBV6-1 and TRBJ1-2, with 9 bases that match TRBD1. Per germline, CDR1 MNHNS and CDR2 SASEGT. V trimming: 6 bases; J trimming: 7 bases; junction bases outside the gene matches: 9. The CDR3 totals 14 residues. The CDR3 sequence: CASRVYRGLLGYTF. CDR3 DNA: TGTGCCAGCAGAGTCTACAGGGGGCTCCTTGGCTACACCTTC.

The rearrangement uses TRBV2 and TRBJ1-3, with 8 bases fitting TRBD1. With V trimmed by 6 bases and J by 4 bases, 8 bases remained unmatched. The germline gives CDR1 SNHLY, CDR2 FYNNEI. The CDR3 covers 15 residues. CDR3 coding DNA: TGTGCCAGCAGAGTTGGACAGGGAGGAGGAAACACCATATATTTT. Translated: CASRVGQGGGNTIYF.

This chain joins TRBV12-3 or TRBV12-4 and TRBJ1-2, with a tentative D call TRBD1 (5 bases). The CDR3 extends over 13 amino acids. The germline V and J ends were trimmed by 1 base and 2 bases, with 5 bases remaining between them. CDR3 in DNA: TGTGCCAGCAGTTTAGACAGGAACTATGGCTACACCTTC. Translation: CASSLDRNYGYTF.

A single count supports this clone. The rearrangement joins TRBV6-2 or TRBV6-3 to TRBJ1-1; D may be TRBD1 (5 bases). Trimming removed 2 bases from V and 9 bases from J, with 7 bases in between. From germline, CDR1 is MNHEY and CDR2 SVGEGT. This CDR3 comprises 11 residues. CDR3: CASSYDSQAFF. The CDR3, as DNA: TGTGCCAGCAGTTACGACAGCCAAGCTTTCTTT.

The rearrangement links TRBV3-1 (or the pseudogene TRBV3-2) to TRBJ2-5; D might be TRBD2 (5 bases). Trimming left V 3 bases short and J 7 bases short, with 9 bases between. The CDR3 spans 12 residues. Germline V gene lookup returns CDR1 LGHDT and CDR2 YNNKEL (reference sequence). Here the CDR3 DNA reads TGTGCCAGCAGCCAGGGCCGGGGGACCCAGTACTTC. It codes for CASSQGRGTQYF.

This clone was counted once. The CDR3 region has the DNA TGTGCCTGGGCGGGGGGGAACACCGGGGAGCTGTTTTTT. Amino acids: CAWAGGNTGELFF. The J gene is TRBJ2-2, the V gene TRBV30; 8 bases are shared with TRBD2. The CDR3 has 13 residues. CDR1 is GTSNPN and CDR2 is SVGIG in the germline V gene (reference sequence). J lost 1 base, V lost 5 bases, and 0 bases had no gene match.

This clone has just a few counts. The chain links TRBV5-1 to TRBJ2-5; 9 bases match TRBD1. CDR1 is SGHRS, CDR2 YFSETQ, per germline. The junction had 7 bases not matched to a gene; V was cut back by 2 bases and J by 2 bases. This CDR3 has 16 amino acids. CDR3 region: CASSLNTGGTQETQYF. The CDR3 nucleotides read TGCGCCAGCAGCTTAAACACAGGGGGCACTCAAGAGACCCAGTACTTC.

The J gene is TRBJ2-2, the V gene TRBV28, with D possibly TRBD1 on 5 matching bases. The CDR3 runs 16 residues. The germline V gene encodes CDR1 MDHEN and CDR2 SYDVKM. V was pared by 5 bases and J by 6 bases, with 19 bases between. CDR3 DNA sequence: TGTGCCAGCAGTCCCAGGCGGCCCCAGGGCGCCGGGGAGCTGTTTTTT. Amino acids: CASSPRRPQGAGELFF.

The V gene is TRBV5-1, the J gene TRBJ1-1; no clear D gene. Trimming took off 1 base at V and 1 base at J, with 8 bases between the two ends. The CDR3 totals 14 residues. CDR1 and CDR2 (germline): SGHRS, YFSETQ. The CDR3 protein is CASSLTAGNTEAFF. Written as DNA, the CDR3 is TGCGCCAGCAGCTTGACCGCGGGGAACACTGAAGCTTTCTTT.

The chain couples TRBV6-2 or TRBV6-3 to TRBJ1-1, with D tentatively TRBD1 (6 bases). The V end was cut by 0 bases, the J end by 4 bases, with 18 bases between. The CDR3 is 17 amino acids. Germline V lookup: CDR1 MNHEY, CDR2 SVGEGT. This CDR3 is CASSYSIGGPAFTEAFF. The CDR3 DNA reads TGTGCCAGCAGTTACTCGATCGGGGGGCCGGCGTTCACTGAAGCTTTCTTT.

The gene calls are TRBV5-4 and TRBJ2-3; D remains unclear. Per the germline V gene, CDR1 is SGHNT and CDR2 is YYREEE (reference sequence). The V gene lost 4 bases and the J gene lost 4 bases, with 10 bases spanning the gap. This CDR3 has 13 amino acids. The CDR3 sequence: CASSPRGSDTQYF. CDR3 nucleotide sequence: TGTGCCAGCAGCCCGCGCGGCTCAGATACGCAGTATTTT.

The chain uses TRBV6-1 and TRBJ1-3, with D hard to call. V lost 2 bases and J 0 bases, leaving 8 bases between the germline ends. The V gene's germline CDR1 is MNHNS and CDR2 SASEGT. The CDR3 extends over 15 amino acids. The CDR3 nucleotides read TGTGCCAGCAGTGAACCGCTACGCTCTGGAAACACCATATATTTT. As protein: CASSEPLRSGNTIYF.

V gene TRBV7-8 combines with J gene TRBJ1-1, with D perhaps TRBD1 (5 bases). The germline V and J ends were trimmed by 3 bases and 1 base, with 6 bases remaining between them. Germline loops: CDR1 SGHVS, CDR2 FQNEAQ. The CDR3 runs to 13 residues. CDR3 DNA sequence: TGTGCCAGCAGCTTCACAGGGAACACTGAAGCTTTCTTT. Amino acid sequence: CASSFTGNTEAFF.

The chain combines TRBV5-5 with TRBJ2-7, with a weak D call TRBD1 (6 bases). Germline assignment: CDR1 SGHKS and CDR2 YYEKEE (reference sequence). V lost 5 bases, J lost 3 bases, and 18 bases lay in between. The CDR3 spans 15 residues. CDR3 in amino acids: CASSSTGPPNYEQYF. Here the CDR3 DNA reads TGTGCCAGCAGTTCAACAGGGCCCCCGAACTACGAGCAGTACTTC.

The V gene is TRBV25-1, the J gene TRBJ1-5, with TRBD1 identical over 10 bases. After removal of 4 bases from V and 7 bases from J, the junction contained 7 bases not matched to a gene. The CDR3 runs to 15 residues. Germline V gives CDR1 MGHDK, CDR2 SYGVNS. The CDR3: CASSVGTGDLQPQHF. The DNA of the CDR3 is TGTGCCAGCAGTGTCGGGACAGGGGATTTGCAGCCCCAGCATTTT.

The chain carries TRBV28 and TRBJ2-7; TRBD2 agrees at 7 bases. The CDR3 consists of 14 residues. CDR1 is MDHEN and CDR2 is SYDVKM in the germline V gene. The J segment lost 3 bases and the V segment lost 9 bases, leaving 11 bases of the junction unmatched. This CDR3 is CASFGGGRFYEQYF. Written as DNA, the CDR3 is TGTGCCAGTTTCGGCGGGGGACGGTTCTACGAGCAGTACTTC.

The chain uses TRBV15 and TRBJ1-2; D is undetermined. The V gene's germline CDR1 is LNHNV and CDR2 YYDKDF (reference sequence). Trimming stripped 0 bases from V and 8 bases from J, with 10 bases between. This CDR3 has 13 residues. The CDR3 spells CATSREGAYGYTF. In nucleotides, the CDR3 is TGTGCCACCAGCAGAGAGGGAGCCTACGGCTACACCTTC. The full variable domain, in which reference TRBV15 and TRBJ1-2 provide the parts outside the CDR3, is DAMVIQNPRYQVTQFGKPVTLSCSQTLNHNVMYWYQQKSSQAPKLLFHYYDKDFNNEADTPDNFQSRRPNTSFCFLDIRSPGLGDTAMYLCATSREGAYGYTFGSGTRLTVV.

The V and J genes are TRBV24-1 and TRBJ2-7, with 9 positions matching TRBD1. The germline CDR1 and CDR2 sequences are KGHDR and SFDVKD. The trim removed 6 bases at V and 1 base at J, leaving 3 bases unmatched. The CDR3 is made up of 14 amino acids. CDR3 sequence: CATSRTGDSYEQYF. The CDR3 bases are TGTGCCACCAGTCGGACAGGGGATTCCTACGAGCAGTACTTC.